The rows below give T cell receptor beta chains drawn from one sample of a study of blood T cell repertoires in COVID-19. Generated by immunoSEQ multiplex PCR, the TCRdb table keeps only in-frame clones and is missing some. The sample yields about 69,000 clones, roughly 73% seen once. Source material: peripheral blood. The origin of the receptors is a human donor in a cohort sampled during active COVID-19. CDR3s include the opening cysteine and the closing phenylalanine or tryptophan. A D gene is named only where the DNA matches it firmly. Size values are once, few and many counts, or a class for expanded clones, and some rows have none.

>TRBJ1-1|TRBV6-5|TRBD1|once
CASSSRGPGTEAFF
TGTGCCAGCAGTTCCAGGGGGCCAGGCACTGAAGCTTTCTTT
>TRBJ2-7|TRBV30|-|-
CAWSLHEQYF
TGTGCCTGGAGTCTCCACGAGCAGTACTTC
>TRBJ1-1|TRBV25-1|-|few
CASRRYGGSAEAFF
TGTGCCAGCAGGCGGTACGGGGGGAGCGCTGAAGCTTTCTTT
>TRBJ2-2|TRBV5-1|TRBD2|-
CASSLAEVAGAGELFF
TGCGCCAGCAGCTTGGCCGAGGTAGCGGGGGCCGGGGAGCTGTTTTTT
>TRBJ2-2|TRBV11-2|TRBD1|-
CASSSEGTGRNTGELFF
TGTGCCAGCAGCTCGGAGGGGACAGGGAGGAACACCGGGGAGCTGTTTTTT
>TRBJ2-2|TRBV24-1|TRBD1|-
CATSDDRVEGTGELFF
TGTGCCACCAGTGATGACAGGGTAGAAGGCACCGGGGAGCTGTTTTTT
>TRBJ1-5|TRBV27|-|few
CASSSSIRNQPQHF
TGTGCCAGCAGTTCTTCTATACGCAATCAGCCCCAGCATTTT
>TRBJ2-5|TRBV24-1|TRBD1|-
CATLGTGEKTQYF
TGTGCCACCCTTGGGACAGGGGAGAAGACCCAGTACTTC
>TRBJ2-1|TRBV5-5|TRBD1|-
CASSFLPSGTGGGEQFF
TGTGCCAGCAGCTTCCTACCCTCCGGGACAGGGGGCGGTGAGCAGTTCTTC
>TRBJ2-7|TRBV3-1/TRBV3-2|TRBD2|few
CASSTSGRRFDF
TGTGCCAGCAGCACTAGCGGGAGGAGGTTTGACTTC
>TRBJ1-5|TRBV28|-|few
CASSLEQALINQPQHF
TGTGCCAGCAGTTTGGAACAGGCCCTTATCAATCAGCCCCAGCATTTT
>TRBJ2-2|TRBV11-3|-|-
CASTPGGGKGTGELFF
TGTGCCAGCACCCCCGGGGGAGGCAAAGGGACCGGGGAGCTGTTTTTT
>TRBJ2-3|TRBV5-1|TRBD1|-
CASRSGTGPDTQYF
TGCGCCAGCAGGTCAGGGACAGGGCCAGATACGCAGTATTTT
>TRBJ1-2|TRBV5-1|TRBD1|few
CASSLGWDSLYGYTF
TGCGCCAGCAGCTTGGGTTGGGACAGCTTATATGGCTACACCTTC
>TRBJ2-4|TRBV18|TRBD1|few
CASSLDRVHIQYF
TGTGCCAGCTCACTCGACAGGGTTCACATTCAGTACTTC
>TRBJ1-5|TRBV30|-|many
CAWSRGVDSNQPQHF
TGTGCCTGGAGTCGGGGGGTGGATAGCAATCAGCCCCAGCATTTT
>TRBJ1-2|TRBV7-8|-|-
CASSLGVSGGYTF
TGTGCCAGCAGCTTAGGCGTCTCGGGAGGCTACACCTTC
>TRBJ1-6|TRBV19|-|-
CASSIEQGQSPLHF
TGTGCCAGTAGTATCGAGCAGGGACAATCACCCCTCCACTTT
>TRBJ1-2|TRBV5-8|-|-
CASNRGGKLGYTF
TGTGCCAGCAACCGGGGGGGGAAGCTTGGCTACACCTTC
>TRBJ2-3|TRBV28|-|-
CASSSPLDYSTDTQYF
TGTGCCAGCAGTTCCCCCTTGGACTATAGCACAGATACGCAGTATTTT
>TRBJ1-2|TRBV2|-|-
CASSEGGQAYGYTF
TGTGCCAGCAGTGAGGGCGGGCAGGCTTATGGCTACACCTTC
>TRBJ2-5|TRBV4-2|TRBD2|-
CASSQAFAGGVSGQETQYF
TGTGCCAGCAGCCAAGCCTTTGCGGGGGGAGTTAGTGGGCAAGAGACCCAGTACTTC
>TRBJ2-2|TRBV10-3|-|-
CAISEEIPGLSTGELFF
TGTGCCATCAGTGAAGAAATACCAGGGTTGAGTACCGGGGAGCTGTTTTTT
>TRBJ2-7|TRBV6-5|TRBD2|many
CASRPPGGSDEQYF
TGTGCCAGCAGACCTCCGGGGGGGAGCGACGAGCAGTACTTC
>TRBJ2-3|TRBV6-5|-|-
CASKEGGTDTQYF
TGTGCCAGCAAAGAAGGGGGAACAGATACGCAGTATTTT
>TRBJ2-1|TRBV4-2|TRBD2|-
CASSQEAGTSGNRQFF
TGTGCCAGCAGCCAAGAGGCCGGGACTAGCGGCAATCGGCAGTTCTTC
>TRBJ1-6|TRBV14|TRBD1|-
CASSQRTGGNSPLHF
TGTGCCAGCAGCCAAAGAACAGGGGGCAATTCACCCCTCCACTTT
>TRBJ2-5|TRBV7-9|TRBD2|-
CASHGLAGGETQYF
TGTGCCAGCCACGGTCTAGCGGGAGGAGAGACCCAGTACTTC
>TRBJ1-6|TRBV12-3/TRBV12-4|-|many
CAGAGRQNSPLHF
TGTGCCGGGGCCGGCCGGCAGAATTCACCCCTCCACTTT
>TRBJ2-7|TRBV5-8|TRBD1|-
CASSSGTGYYEQYF
TGTGCCAGCAGCTCCGGGACAGGGTACTACGAGCAGTACTTC
>TRBJ2-2|TRBV25-1|TRBD1|-
CASKRTGGAGELFF
TGTGCCAGCAAACGGACAGGGGGCGCAGGGGAGCTGTTTTTT
>TRBJ2-1|TRBV5-1|-|-
CASGSGTPMDEQFF
TGCGCCAGCGGGTCGGGGACTCCCATGGATGAGCAGTTCTTC
>TRBJ2-1|TRBV11-3|-|-
CASSLVGAGTWNEQFF
TGTGCCAGCAGCTTAGTGGGAGCGGGGACATGGAATGAGCAGTTCTTC
>TRBJ1-1|TRBV28|-|-
CASSLLGRNTEAFF
TGTGCCAGCAGTTTGTTGGGGCGGAACACTGAAGCTTTCTTT
>TRBJ2-1|TRBV2|TRBD2|-
CASRRTSGGSYEQFF
TGTGCCAGCAGGAGAACTAGCGGGGGATCCTATGAGCAGTTCTTC
>TRBJ2-1|TRBV7-8|-|-
CASSLVRGQKYNEQFF
TGTGCCAGCAGCTTAGTCAGAGGACAGAAGTACAATGAGCAGTTCTTC
>TRBJ2-5|TRBV7-9|TRBD1|-
CASSLTGGDQETQYF
TGTGCCAGCAGCTTAACAGGGGGCGACCAAGAGACCCAGTACTTC
>TRBJ2-2|TRBV24-1|-|few
CATSGRSNTGELFF
TGTGCCACCAGTGGGCGGTCGAACACCGGGGAGCTGTTTTTT
>TRBJ1-4|TRBV7-2|-|-
CASSYLGGGQEKLFF
TGTGCCAGCAGCTACCTAGGGGGTGGTCAAGAAAAACTGTTTTTT
>TRBJ2-3|TRBV6-5|-|-
CASSLPGTDTQYF
TGTGCCAGCAGCCTACCGGGCACAGATACGCAGTATTTT
>TRBJ2-3|TRBV24-1|TRBD1|-
CATSVRTGNTDTQYF
TGTGCCACCAGTGTTCGGACAGGGAACACAGATACGCAGTATTTT
>TRBJ1-1|TRBV5-3|-|-
CARSLSRTGSTEAFF
TGTGCCAGAAGCTTGAGTAGAACAGGGAGCACTGAAGCTTTCTTT
>TRBJ1-2|TRBV19|-|-
CASSISNRGGRDGYTF
TGTGCCAGTAGTATATCGAACCGGGGGGGGCGAGATGGCTACACCTTC
>TRBJ2-1|TRBV11-2|-|-
CASSLGGYNEQFF
TGTGCCAGCAGCTTAGGAGGGTACAATGAGCAGTTCTTC
>TRBJ1-2|TRBV28|-|-
CASSLVERAYGYTF
TGTGCCAGCAGTTTGGTCGAGAGGGCCTATGGCTACACCTTC
>TRBJ1-3|TRBV20-1|-|-
CSASQEYSGNTIYF
TGCAGTGCTAGTCAGGAATACTCTGGAAACACCATATATTTT
>TRBJ2-6|TRBV6-1|-|-
CASSEHQGSSGANVLTF
TGTGCCAGCAGTGAGCACCAGGGTTCCTCTGGGGCCAACGTCCTGACTTTC
>TRBJ1-4|TRBV30|-|-
CAWSWLPRTDANEKLFF
TGTGCCTGGAGTTGGCTACCCCGGACAGACGCTAATGAAAAACTGTTTTTT
>TRBJ2-7|TRBV5-1|TRBD2|-
CASSPLGGAGGSYEQYF
TGCGCCAGCAGCCCCCTCGGGGGGGCGGGGGGCTCCTACGAGCAGTACTTC
>TRBJ2-7|TRBV12-3/TRBV12-4|-|-
CASSFFSYEQYF
TGTGCCAGCAGTTTTTTCAGTTACGAGCAGTACTTC
>TRBJ2-5|TRBV5-1|TRBD2|-
CASYPMRGGYQETQYF
TGCGCCAGCTATCCCATGCGGGGGGGCTACCAAGAGACCCAGTACTTC
>TRBJ2-3|TRBV5-1|TRBD2|few
CASSSRTSGSSSTDTQYF
TGCGCCAGCAGCTCCCGGACTAGCGGGAGCTCGAGCACAGATACGCAGTATTTT
>TRBJ2-3|TRBV3-1/TRBV3-2|-|-
CASSQDGTDTQYF
TGTGCCAGCAGCCAAGACGGCACAGATACGCAGTATTTT